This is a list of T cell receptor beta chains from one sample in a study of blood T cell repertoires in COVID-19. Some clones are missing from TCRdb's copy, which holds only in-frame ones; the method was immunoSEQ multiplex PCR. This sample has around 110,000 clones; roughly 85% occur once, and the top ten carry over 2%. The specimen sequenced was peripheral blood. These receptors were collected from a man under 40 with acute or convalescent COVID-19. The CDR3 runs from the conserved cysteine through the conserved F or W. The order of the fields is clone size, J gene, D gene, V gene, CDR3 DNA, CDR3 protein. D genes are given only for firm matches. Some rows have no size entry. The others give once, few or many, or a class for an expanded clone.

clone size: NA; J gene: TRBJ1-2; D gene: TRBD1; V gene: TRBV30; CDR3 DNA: TGTGCCTGGAGGCTGACAGGGACGGATGGCTACACCTTC; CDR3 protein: CAWRLTGTDGYTF
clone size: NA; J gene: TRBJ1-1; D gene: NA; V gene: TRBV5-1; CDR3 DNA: TGCGCCAGCAGCTTGTGTTGTTCACTCGAGGGTGGCACTGAAGCTTTCTTT; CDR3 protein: CASSLCCSLEGGTEAFF
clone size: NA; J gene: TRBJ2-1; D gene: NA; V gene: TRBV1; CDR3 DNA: TGCACCAGCAGCCCCCCGCGCGGGAGGGCCCACAATGAGCAGTTCTTC; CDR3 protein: CTSSPPRGRAHNEQFF
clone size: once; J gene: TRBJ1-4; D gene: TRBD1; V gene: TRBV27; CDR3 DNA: TGTGCCAGCAGTTTGGGACAGGGGAATGAAAAACTGTTTTTT; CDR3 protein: CASSLGQGNEKLFF
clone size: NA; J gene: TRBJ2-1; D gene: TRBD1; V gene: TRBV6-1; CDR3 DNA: TGTGCCAGCAGTGGGCCGACAGGGTGGGAAGTGGAGCGTGAGCAGTTCTTC; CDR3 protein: CASSGPTGWEVEREQFF
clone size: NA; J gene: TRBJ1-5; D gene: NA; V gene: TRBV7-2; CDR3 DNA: TGTGCCAGCAGCTTAGACGCAGGGATGGGCAATCAGCCCCAGCATTTT; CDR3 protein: CASSLDAGMGNQPQHF
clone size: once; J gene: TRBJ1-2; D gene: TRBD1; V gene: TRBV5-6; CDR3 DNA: TGTGCCAGCAGCTTGAGGACAGGGACTAACTATGGCTACACCTTC; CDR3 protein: CASSLRTGTNYGYTF
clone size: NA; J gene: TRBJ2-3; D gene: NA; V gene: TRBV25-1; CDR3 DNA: TGTGCCAGCAGAGACAACCCCCCTAAGACCGAAAAGCAGTATTTT; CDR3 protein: CASRDNPPKTEKQYF
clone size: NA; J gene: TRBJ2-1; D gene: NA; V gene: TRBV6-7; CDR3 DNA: TGTGCCACGCTGTTTATTTTGGGGGGGCTAAATGAGCAGTTCTTC; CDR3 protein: CATLFILGGLNEQFF
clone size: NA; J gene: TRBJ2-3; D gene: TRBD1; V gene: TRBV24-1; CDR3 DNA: TGTGCCACCAGTGACCCCGGGACAGCCACAGATACGCAGTATTTT; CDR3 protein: CATSDPGTATDTQYF
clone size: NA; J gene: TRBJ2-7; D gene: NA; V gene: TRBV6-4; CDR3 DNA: TGTGCCAGCAATCGGGACACATCCTACGAGCAGTACTTC; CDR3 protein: CASNRDTSYEQYF
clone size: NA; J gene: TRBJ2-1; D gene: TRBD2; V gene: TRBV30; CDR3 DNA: TGTGCCTGGAGCCCAGGGCTAGCGGGAGGGCTGCAGTTCTTC; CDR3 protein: CAWSPGLAGGLQFF
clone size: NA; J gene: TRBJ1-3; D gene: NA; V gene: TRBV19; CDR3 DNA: TGTGCCAGTAGCCAACGACGGGACTCTGGAAACACCATATATTTT; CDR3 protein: CASSQRRDSGNTIYF
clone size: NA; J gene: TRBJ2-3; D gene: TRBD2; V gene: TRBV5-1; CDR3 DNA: TGCGCCAGCAGCTTGGCCGAGCTAGCGGGAGGGGCAGATACGCAGTATTTT; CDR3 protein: CASSLAELAGGADTQYF
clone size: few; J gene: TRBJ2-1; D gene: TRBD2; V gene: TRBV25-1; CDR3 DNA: TGTGCCAGCAGTGATTACCTAGCGGGACCGGATGAGCAGTTCTTC; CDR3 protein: CASSDYLAGPDEQFF
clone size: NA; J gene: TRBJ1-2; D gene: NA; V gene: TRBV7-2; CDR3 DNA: TGTGCCAGCAGCTCCGGCGGTGTGGGGCAGGTCTATGGCTACACCTTC; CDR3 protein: CASSSGGVGQVYGYTF
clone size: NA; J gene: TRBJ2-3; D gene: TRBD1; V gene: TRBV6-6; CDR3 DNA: TGTGCCAGCAGCCAGTTGGCAGGGGGCGCAACAGATACGCAGTATTTT; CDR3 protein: CASSQLAGGATDTQYF
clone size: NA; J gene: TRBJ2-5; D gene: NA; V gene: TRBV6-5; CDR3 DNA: TGTGCCAGCAGTTATAGGGGGGGGGTCCAAGAGACCCAGTACTTC; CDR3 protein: CASSYRGGVQETQYF
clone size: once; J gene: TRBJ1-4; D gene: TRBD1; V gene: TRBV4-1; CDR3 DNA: TGCGCCAGCAGCATGTCAGGGGGGAGCGGTGAAAAACTGTTTTTT; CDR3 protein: CASSMSGGSGEKLFF
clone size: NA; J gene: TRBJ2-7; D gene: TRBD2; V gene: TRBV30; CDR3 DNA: TGTGCCTGGAGTGTGGGTAGCGGGGGGGACGACGAGCAGTACTTC; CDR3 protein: CAWSVGSGGDDEQYF
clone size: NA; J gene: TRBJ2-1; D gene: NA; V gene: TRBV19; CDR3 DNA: TGTGCCAGTAGTATAGCGTTGGGGCTGAACAATGAGCAGTTCTTC; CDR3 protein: CASSIALGLNNEQFF
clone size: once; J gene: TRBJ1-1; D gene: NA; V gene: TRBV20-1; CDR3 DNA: TGCAGTGCTAGTGACCGCAGGGTATTGCGAGTGAACACTGAAGCTTTCTTT; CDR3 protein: CSASDRRVLRVNTEAFF
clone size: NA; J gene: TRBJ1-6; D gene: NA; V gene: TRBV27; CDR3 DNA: TGTGCCAGCACTTCCGCCGGGGGGAGGAATTCACCCCTCCACTTT; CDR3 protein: CASTSAGGRNSPLHF